These T cell receptor beta chains were read from a single sample in a study of blood T cell repertoires in COVID-19. The repertoire was sequenced with immunoSEQ multiplex PCR; TCRdb's copy has only in-frame clones and lacks some. The sample consists of fewer than 200,000 clones, around four fifths of them appearing once. The source material was PBMCs or T cells enriched from blood (not recorded which). The receptor source for this set is a woman between 45 and 65 years old in a cohort exposed to, infected with or recovered from COVID-19 (not recorded which). Each CDR3 is given with its conserved first and last residue. The order of the fields is V gene, D gene, J gene, clone size, CDR3 DNA, CDR3 protein. The D gene is left open where the match is weak. The listing skips clone size in some rows; elsewhere it reads once, few, many or a size class.

>TRBV4-2|TRBD2|TRBJ2-1|.
TGTGCCAGCAGCCCGAAGATATCTAGCGGGGGAAAGGGTTCGGGCAATGAGCAGTTCTTC
CASSPKISSGGKGSGNEQFF
>TRBV7-2|.|TRBJ1-1|few
TGTGCCAGCAGGGCCAGGGCTGTGAACACTGAAGCTTTCTTT
CASRARAVNTEAFF
>TRBV3-1/TRBV3-2|.|TRBJ2-5|.
TGTGCCAGCAGCCAAGACGGGGAGACCCAGTACTTC
CASSQDGETQYF
>TRBV20-1|.|TRBJ2-7|.
TGCAGTGCTACTACCTACGAGCAGTACTTC
CSATTYEQYF
>TRBV28|.|TRBJ2-1|.
TGTGCCAGCAGTTTAGGTGGGCCGGTAAATGAGCAGTTCTTC
CASSLGGPVNEQFF
>TRBV5-4|.|TRBJ2-4|once
TGTGCCAGCAGCTTGGACCGGTCGGAAAACATTCAGTACTTC
CASSLDRSENIQYF
>TRBV5-1|TRBD2|TRBJ2-3|.
TGCGCCAGCAGCTTCGTAGGGCCCCTAGCGGGGGGCACAGATACGCAGTATTTT
CASSFVGPLAGGTDTQYF
>TRBV20-1|TRBD1|TRBJ1-6|once
TGCAGTGCTACTGACAGGGGGCTTAATTCACCCCTCCACTTT
CSATDRGLNSPLHF
>TRBV29-1|.|TRBJ2-7|.
TGCAGCGTTGAAAGGGGCCACGAGCAGTACTTC
CSVERGHEQYF
>TRBV5-1|.|TRBJ2-3|.
TGCGCCAGCAGCCCCGGGAGCGCAGATACGCAGTATTTT
CASSPGSADTQYF
>TRBV6-6|TRBD1|TRBJ1-3|once
TGTGCCAGCAGTCCCGACCGTTGGGGACAGCAACGTAGAAGTGGAAACACCATATATTTT
CASSPDRWGQQRRSGNTIYF
>TRBV28|.|TRBJ1-4|once
TGTGCCAGCAGTTCCTCGGGGGGGCTTTTTGAAAAACTGTTTTTT
CASSSSGGLFEKLFF
>TRBV5-4|.|TRBJ1-4|.
TGTGCCAGCAGAATAGACAGAGGAAATGAAAAACTGTTTTTT
CASRIDRGNEKLFF
>TRBV12-2|.|TRBJ1-1|.
TGTGCAAGTCGCTTATCGAGACAGCCGAACACTGAAGCTTTCTTT
CASRLSRQPNTEAFF
>TRBV28|TRBD2|TRBJ2-7|.
TGTGCCAGCATTCGTACTGGCGGGGGTCTCTACGAGCAGTACTTC
CASIRTGGGLYEQYF
>TRBV7-2|.|TRBJ1-4|.
TGTGCCAGCAAACCCCCCTCGGGGGAACTGTTTTTT
CASKPPSGELFF
>TRBV9|.|TRBJ1-4|many
TGTGCCAGCAGCCCACCCGGGGGGGGCACTAATGAAAAACTGTTTTTT
CASSPPGGGTNEKLFF
>TRBV5-1|.|TRBJ2-2|.
TGCGCCAGCAGCTTGGCAGGCACCGGGGAGCTGTTTTTT
CASSLAGTGELFF
>TRBV25-1|.|TRBJ2-7|.
TGTGCCAGCAGTGATTTCCAAGCGTACGAGCAGTACTTC
CASSDFQAYEQYF
>TRBV24-1|.|TRBJ2-7|.
TGTGCCACCAGTGGGGCGGGCTCCTACGAGCAGTACTTC
CATSGAGSYEQYF
>TRBV27|.|TRBJ2-1|.
TGTGCCAGCGCCACGACAGTATACAATGAGCAGTTCTTC
CASATTVYNEQFF
>TRBV9|TRBD1|TRBJ2-7|.
TGTGCCAGCAGCGTCGGGACAGGGACTTACGAGCAGTACTTC
CASSVGTGTYEQYF
>TRBV9|.|TRBJ2-4|.
TGTGCCAGCAGCGCGGAGGGGGCGCAGGACATTCAGTACTTC
CASSAEGAQDIQYF
>TRBV7-9|.|TRBJ1-1|many
TGTGCCAGCAGCACCACCACAGGGCTCACTGAAGCTTTCTTT
CASSTTTGLTEAFF
>TRBV15|.|TRBJ1-2|few
TGTGCCACCAGCAGCCAAAGGGGGGGTTACTATGGCTACACCTTC
CATSSQRGGYYGYTF
>TRBV5-1|TRBD1|TRBJ1-4|.
TGCGCCAGCAGCGGTGGGACAGTATCGGCTAATGAAAAACTGTTTTTT
CASSGGTVSANEKLFF
>TRBV7-8|.|TRBJ2-3|.
TGTGCCAGCAGCTTAATAACAGGCCTCAGCACAGATACGCAGTATTTT
CASSLITGLSTDTQYF
>TRBV7-8|.|TRBJ2-7|once
TGTGCCAGCAGCGAAGAAAAGACAGTAATCTACGAGCAGTACTTC
CASSEEKTVIYEQYF
>TRBV19|.|TRBJ1-1|.
TGTGCCACGAGGGGGTCAGTGAACACTGAAGCTTTCTTT
CATRGSVNTEAFF
>TRBV2|TRBD1|TRBJ2-3|few
TGTGCCAGCAGGGACAGGGGTACAGATACGCAGTATTTT
CASRDRGTDTQYF
>TRBV21-1|.|TRBJ1-3|.
TGTGCCAGCAGCAAACCCCTTTGCTCTGGAAACACCATATATTTT
CASSKPLCSGNTIYF
>TRBV28|.|TRBJ1-4|.
TGTGCCAGCAGCCTGGGGGGTGAAAAACTGTTTTTT
CASSLGGEKLFF
>TRBV2|.|TRBJ1-5|.
TGTGCCAGCAGTGAAGCGCTTGCGGGGCGGGGAGGCAATCAGCCCCAGCATTTT
CASSEALAGRGGNQPQHF
>TRBV27|.|TRBJ2-3|few
TGTGCCAGCAGTTGGATGGGCGGGTCGGGCACAGATACGCAGTATTTT
CASSWMGGSGTDTQYF
>TRBV7-3|TRBD1|TRBJ1-2|.
TGTGCCAGCAGCTTAACGTCCACAGGGGGAAACTATGGCTACACCTTC
CASSLTSTGGNYGYTF
>TRBV19|.|TRBJ2-7|.
TGTGCCAGTAGTCTCAAGGCGGACAGCTACGAGCAGTACTTC
CASSLKADSYEQYF
>TRBV11-2|TRBD1|TRBJ2-1|once
TGTGCCAGCACTCTAGGGGACAGGGGGGGTAATGAGCAGTTCTTC
CASTLGDRGGNEQFF
>TRBV6-2/TRBV6-3|.|TRBJ2-4|.
TGTGCCAGCAGTTACGGGGGGTGGGGATATGGAAACATTCAGTACTTC
CASSYGGWGYGNIQYF
>TRBV12-3/TRBV12-4|.|TRBJ2-7|.
TGTGCCAGCAGCCAGACTCGTTACGAGCAGTACTTC
CASSQTRYEQYF
>TRBV27|.|TRBJ1-1|.
TGTGCCAGCAGTATCCTTTGGGGGGGCGCGGACACTGAAGCTTTCTTT
CASSILWGGADTEAFF
>TRBV7-9|.|TRBJ1-4|.
TGTGCCAGCAGCGGGAGGGCTTCTAATGAAAAACTGTTTTTT
CASSGRASNEKLFF
>TRBV28|.|TRBJ1-5|.
TGTGCCAGCAGGGGCGGGGGGGTAAATCAGCCCCAGCATTTT
CASRGGGVNQPQHF
>TRBV4-3|TRBD1|TRBJ1-6|.
TGCGCCAGCAGCCAGACTTATGACAGGGCTAATTCACCCCTCCACTTT
CASSQTYDRANSPLHF
>TRBV6-1|.|TRBJ1-2|.
TGTGCCAGCAGTGAACTAGTTTCGGGGGGCTACACCTTC
CASSELVSGGYTF
>TRBV7-9|TRBD1|TRBJ2-7|.
TGTGCCAGCAGCAAAGAGGTGGGACAGATTACGTTTGAGCAGTACTTC
CASSKEVGQITFEQYF
>TRBV30|TRBD1|TRBJ1-2|.
TGTGCCTGGAGAAGACAGGGATTCTATGGCTACACCTTC
CAWRRQGFYGYTF
>TRBV27|TRBD2|TRBJ2-1|few
TGTGCCAGCAGTGAGCGGGGGCCCAACAATGAGCAGTTCTTC
CASSERGPNNEQFF
>TRBV5-6|TRBD1|TRBJ1-2|.
TGTGCCAGCAGTCAATCCCCGGGACAGGGGATCTCATATGGCTACACCTTC
CASSQSPGQGISYGYTF
>TRBV11-2|.|TRBJ2-5|.
TGTGCCAGCAGCAACTCGGTGGAGACCCAGTACTTC
CASSNSVETQYF
>TRBV10-2|TRBD2|TRBJ2-3|.
TGCGCCAGTCGAAAGGGAGGGCTTGATACGCAGTATTTT
CASRKGGLDTQYF
>TRBV19|TRBD2|TRBJ2-1|.
TGTGCCAGTAGTAAACCGGGACTAGCGGGAAACAATGAGCAGTTCTTC
CASSKPGLAGNNEQFF
>TRBV28|TRBD2|TRBJ2-4|.
TGTGCCAGCAGTCCCATGGGGGGGGCCAAAAACATTCAGTACTTC
CASSPMGGAKNIQYF
>TRBV7-2|.|TRBJ1-5|.
TGTGCCAGCAGCTTAGTGCTCGGGGGAGGGGGGAATCAGCCCCAGCATTTT
CASSLVLGGGGNQPQHF